This T cell receptor beta chain was identified in a study of cytomegalovirus exposure and HLA in healthy donors. Study background: Early released data had around 79 million unique TCRs, all coming from HLA-typed donors. Study results and limitations: A previous analysis found most TCR beta V segments productive roughly 87% or roughly 30% of the time.

This CDR3 has 15 residues. Germline V lookup: CDR1 SGHDT, CDR2 YYEEEE. V gave up 3 bases and J gave up 4 bases; unmatched junction bases: 6. Regarding this clone: Its antigen remains unknown.

The primer mix had 60 Vbeta and 13 Jbeta primers. Some clones are missing from TCRdb's copy, which holds only in-frame ones; the method was immunoSEQ multiplex PCR. The sample yields about 120,000 clones, over 50% seen once. The V call is TRBV5-6, the J call TRBJ2-5, with 10 bases matching TRBD2. The sample comprised PBMCs. This clonotype was obtained from a woman between 40 and 50 years old in good health and CMV-seropositive. CDR3 nucleotide sequence: TGTGCCAGCAGCTCGGCTAGCGGGGGTAGAGAGACCCAGTACTTC. Protein: CASSSASGGRETQYF.